This TCR beta chain was identified in a study of T cell responses to AZD1222 COVID-19 vaccine. Looking at the study overall: Some second doses came at about 4 weeks and others at about 12 weeks; these were pooled. Study conclusions and caveats: The donor group comprised mostly white British people and more females; the analysis possibly underestimated clonal diversity. Among AZD1222 vaccinees, only six were seropositive at baseline. Spike-specific TCR breadth and depth went up after people got two AZD1222 doses.

In regard to this clone: Its antigen is undetermined.

Produced via immunoSEQ multiplex PCR; TCRdb's table is partial and in-frame only. Seen here are roughly 170,000 clones, approximately 93% observed once, and the top ten hold about 0.9%. This clonotype was obtained from an adult in good health. Sequenced material: peripheral blood, taken on day 0 of AZD1222 vaccination.

The CDR3 reads CAISEKSGNGAYEQYF. CDR3 sequence (DNA): TGTGCCATCAGTGAGAAGAGTGGGAATGGAGCCTACGAGCAGTACTTC. The rearrangement joins TRBV10-3 to TRBJ2-7, with D hard to call. Looked up from germline, CDR1 is ENHRY and CDR2 is SYGVKD. The CDR3 loop spans 16 amino acids. V lost 2 bases to trimming and J lost 2 bases, with 16 bases between them.